This T cell receptor beta chain was found in a study of Tregs in tolerant kidney transplant recipients. On the study more broadly: Recipients received nonmyeloablative bone marrow transplants from related graft donors, with transient mixed chimerism. Findings and limits, study-wide: Tolerant patients' donor-specific Tregs expanded beyond overall Tregs, suggesting antigen-driven growth.

An overnight rest at 37°C with about 200 IU/ml IL-2 preceded regulatory T cell sorting from thawed PBMCs. Regarding this clone: Antigen: not known.

Data came from immunoSEQ multiplex PCR; TCRdb stores just in-frame clones and leaves some out. This table has 75,000 to 80,000 clones, more than 85% appearing once. CDR3 length: 19 residues. The V and J ends lost 3 bases and 1 base, in that order; junction bases with no gene match: 11. CDR1 is LNHDA and CDR2 is SQIVND in the germline V gene (reference sequence). The TCR comes from a human donor who received a combined kidney and bone marrow transplant. V is TRBV19 and J is TRBJ1-5, with 11 bases aligning to TRBD1. Sequences were derived from Tregs from blood, sampled before the transplant. CDR3 bases: TGTGCCAGTAGTATCGCCGGGACAGGGGGACCTGGAAGCAATCAGCCCCAGCATTTT. Protein sequence: CASSIAGTGGPGSNQPQHF.